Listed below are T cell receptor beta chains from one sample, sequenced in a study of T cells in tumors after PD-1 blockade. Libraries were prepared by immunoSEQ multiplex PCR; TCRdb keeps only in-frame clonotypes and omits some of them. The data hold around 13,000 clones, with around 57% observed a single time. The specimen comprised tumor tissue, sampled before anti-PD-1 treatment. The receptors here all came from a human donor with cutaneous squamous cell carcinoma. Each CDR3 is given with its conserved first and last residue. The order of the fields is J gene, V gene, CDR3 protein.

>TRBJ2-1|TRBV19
CASRAALYNEQFF
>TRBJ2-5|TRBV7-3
CASSLGRGGGQETQYF
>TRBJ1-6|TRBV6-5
CASSAIGQANSPLHF
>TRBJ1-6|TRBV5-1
CASRNDGDYNSPLHF
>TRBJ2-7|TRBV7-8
CASSFNPGTYEQYF
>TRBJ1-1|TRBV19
CASTPFGSGVNTEAFF
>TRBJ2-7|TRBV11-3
CASSPGASGGYEQYF
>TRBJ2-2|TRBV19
CASRATGELITNTGELFF
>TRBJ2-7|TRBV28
CASSSSNYEQYF
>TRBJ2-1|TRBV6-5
CASSPQSAPGNEQFF
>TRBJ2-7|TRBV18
CASSPPAQGPYEQYF
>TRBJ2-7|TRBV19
CASGDSIYEQYF
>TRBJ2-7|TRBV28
CASSRTGGRDEQYF
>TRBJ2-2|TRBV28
CASSLVTSGRYTGELFF
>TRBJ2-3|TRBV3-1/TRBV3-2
CASSQTSTTYTQYF
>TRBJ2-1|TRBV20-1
CSARFRDEQFF
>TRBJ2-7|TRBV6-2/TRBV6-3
CASSYSIGFPSGDRFYEQYF
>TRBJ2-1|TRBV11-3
CASQAGPYNEQFF
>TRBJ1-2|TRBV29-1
CSVEEVGGYTF
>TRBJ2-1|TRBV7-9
CASRVSGEGQDNEQFF
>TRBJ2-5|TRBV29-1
CSVGGLVETQYF
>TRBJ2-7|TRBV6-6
CASSSNTGGEQYF
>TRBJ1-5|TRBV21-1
CASSKALETGDQPQHF
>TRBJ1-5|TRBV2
CASSVGGSRNQPQHF
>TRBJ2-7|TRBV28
CASSFYRAAPGLFGSGNEQYF
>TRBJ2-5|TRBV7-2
CASSSLAGTETQYF
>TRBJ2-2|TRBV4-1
CASSQGQGHSPNTGELFF
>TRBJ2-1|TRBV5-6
CASSTPAGGRYNEQFF
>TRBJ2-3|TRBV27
CASSLDLDYTQYF
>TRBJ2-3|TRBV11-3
CASSLVEGQVTDTQYF
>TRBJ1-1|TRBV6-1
CASSEAGGYIAFF
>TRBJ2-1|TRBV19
CASSIAEGSGTEYNEQFF
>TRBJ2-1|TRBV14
CASKAQTSYNEQFF
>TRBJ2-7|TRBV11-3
CASSEGQGTHEQYF
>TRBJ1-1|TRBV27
CASSRGQRFEAFF
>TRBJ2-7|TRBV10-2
CASTGGLGYEQYF
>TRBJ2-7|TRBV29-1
CSVEVDRGSNEQYF
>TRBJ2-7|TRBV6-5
CASRPGGRGYEQYF
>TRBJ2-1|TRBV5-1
CASSLGLAGNNEQFF
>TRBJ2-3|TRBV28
CASRSGREKDTQYF
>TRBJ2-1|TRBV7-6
CASSHLSGDVEQFF
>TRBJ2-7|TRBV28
CASSGRSYEQYF
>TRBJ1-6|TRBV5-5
CASSLGQGGNSPLHF
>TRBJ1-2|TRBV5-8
CASTFPGSYGYTF
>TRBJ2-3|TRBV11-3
CASSLGGTTDTQYF
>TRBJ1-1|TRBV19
CASSQGAVEAFF
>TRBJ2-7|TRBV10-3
CAISESGQGRREQYF
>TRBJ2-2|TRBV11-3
CASSLGHLTGELFF
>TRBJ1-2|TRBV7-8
CASTITGTPDGYTF
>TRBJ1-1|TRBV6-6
CATQDTEAFF
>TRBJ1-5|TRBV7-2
CASSLGGGLQPQHF
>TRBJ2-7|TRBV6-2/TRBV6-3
CASSQRGNSYEQYF
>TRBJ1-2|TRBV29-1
CSAGAAGDGYTF
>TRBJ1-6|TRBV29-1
CSVHDGSSYNSPLHF
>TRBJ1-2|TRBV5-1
CASSLGRGDGYGYTF
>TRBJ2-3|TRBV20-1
CSASWREDYTDTQYF
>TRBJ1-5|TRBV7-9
CASSLGDRGIDQPQHF
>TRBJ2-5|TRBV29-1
CSVSDRPLETQYF
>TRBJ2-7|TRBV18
CASSPDSLSYEQYF
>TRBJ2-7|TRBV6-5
CASSSRTGTYEQYF